This paragraph covers one T cell receptor (beta chain) sequence. Its antigen is not identified. These data originate in a study of OX40 agonist ivuxolimab in advanced cancers. In the study overall: While on treatment, patients had intravenous ivuxolimab at 0.01 to 10 mg/kg every 2 weeks.

Broader study findings: At 0.1 to 3.0 mg/kg, CD4+ and CD8+ blood T cells expanded clonally by week 6. More expanded clones were seen, on average, in CD8+ T cells than in CD4+.

Using immunoSEQ multiplex PCR, the repertoire was profiled, and TCRdb retains in-frame clones only, with some absent. The sample comprises 60,000 to 90,000 clones, around four fifths of which are singletons, and roughly 0.76% rests with the top ten. Trimming left V 4 bases short and J 7 bases short, with 20 bases between. CDR1 is SGHDT and CDR2 is YYEEEE in the germline V gene. The CDR3 contains 15 residues. The gene calls are TRBV5-6 and TRBJ2-5, with D maybe TRBD2 (5 bases). The TCR sequence derives from an adult with an advanced solid tumor such as melanoma, head and neck, liver or kidney cancer. Specimen: CD4+ or CD8+ T cells sorted from blood, collected in a trial of the OX40 agonist ivuxolimab. The CDR3 DNA sequence: TGTGCCAGCAGCCCCAAGGCGGCTAGCCGGCTGACCCAGTACTTC. This sequence encodes CASSPKAASRLTQYF.